These 20 T cell receptor beta chains came from one sample sequenced in a study of T cells in Graves' hyperthyroidism and ophthalmopathy. Amplified regions were TCR beta CDR3 sequences from RNA transcripts. First-round RT-PCR with HTBI primers amplified the TCR CDR3 region. TCRdb used MiXCR to reprocess the multiplex PCR reads, holding one entry per CDR3 protein. The profile shows more than 500,000 distinct CDR3 sequences, around 16% of them singletons. The specimen sequenced was blood. The receptors shown here come from a woman in her twenties or thirties with Graves' ophthalmopathy.

This clonotype was found many times. V gene TRBV20-1 combines with J gene TRBJ1-1, with unresolved D. Trimming pared 0 bases from V and 8 bases from J, leaving 7 bases between. Germline V gene data show CDR1 as DFQATT and CDR2 as SNEGSKA (reference sequence). The CDR3 has 11 residues. The CDR3 DNA is TGCAGTGCTAGAGATCCGGCCGAAGCTTTCTTT. Protein sequence: CSARDPAEAFF.

This clonotype was seen many times. The chain links TRBV20-1 to TRBJ2-4, with 9 nucleotides matching TRBD1. Germline values: CDR1 DFQATT, CDR2 SNEGSKA (reference sequence). The trim removed 3 bases at V and 8 bases at J, leaving 11 bases unmatched. There are 15 residues in the CDR3. CDR3 loop: CSARDRGMGRYIQYF. CDR3 DNA sequence: TGCAGTGCTAGGGACAGGGGAATGGGTAGATACATTCAGTACTTC.

This clonotype was recorded at least ten times. The rearrangement links TRBV3-1 to TRBJ1-1; D is uncertain. Germline-derived CDR1 and CDR2 are LGHDT and YNNKEL (reference sequence). V lost 1 base, J lost 0 bases, and 6 bases lay in between. The CDR3 runs to 14 residues. The CDR3 nucleotides read TGTGCCAGCAGCCAAGTAAAACTGAACACTGAAGCTTTCTTT. It specifies CASSQVKLNTEAFF.

This clonotype was counted ten times or more. This chain joins TRBV20-1 and TRBJ2-7; D is unclear. This CDR3 is 14 amino acids long. The V gene's germline CDR1 is DFQATT and CDR2 SNEGSKA (reference sequence). The V end was cut by 4 bases, the J end by 4 bases, with 17 bases between. For the CDR3, the DNA is TGCAGTGCTACATCGAGGACGGAGATGTACGAGCAGTACTTC. Amino acids: CSATSRTEMYEQYF.

On this clonotype: A much larger clone is a single base away; this may be a read error. The gene calls are TRBV12-3 or TRBV12-4 and TRBJ2-1, with 13 bases aligning to TRBD2. Trimming cost V 5 bases and J 7 bases; bases outside gene matches: 5. This CDR3 spans 15 amino acids. CDR3 sequence: CASSVRTSGSNEQFF. The DNA for the CDR3 is TGTGCCAGCAGTGTAAGGACTAGCGGGAGTAATGAGCAGTTCTTC.

This clonotype was seen ten or more times. This chain links TRBV6-2 or TRBV6-3 with TRBJ1-5; perhaps TRBD1 as D (5 bases). The V and J ends lost 0 bases and 4 bases respectively, with 7 bases between them. This CDR3 contains 14 residues. The V gene's germline CDR1 is MNHEY and CDR2 SVGEGT. The CDR3 region has the DNA TGTGCCAGCAGTTACTCTGGGGGGAATCAGCCCCAGCATTTT. Amino acids: CASSYSGGNQPQHF.

Ten or more counts support this clonotype. CDR3 loop: CASSTRWTSGRSYNEQFF. The CDR3 bases are TGTGCCAGCAGCACGCGCTGGACTAGCGGGAGGTCCTACAATGAGCAGTTCTTC. The chain links TRBV7-9 to TRBJ2-1, with 14 positions matching TRBD2. The CDR3 spans 18 residues. The trim removed 5 bases at V and 1 base at J, leaving 7 bases unmatched. Looked up from germline, CDR1 is SEHNR and CDR2 is FQNEAQ (reference sequence).

As regards this clonotype: A much larger clone lies a single base off, so this may be a read error. J is TRBJ1-5 and V is TRBV28, with D perhaps matching TRBD1 (6 bases). Germline V gene lookup returns CDR1 MDHEN and CDR2 SYDVKM. V was clipped by 11 bases and J by 9 bases, with 23 bases between them. CDR3 length: 14 residues. The chain's CDR3 is CAGPEARGSLPQHF. CDR3 in DNA: TGTGCCGGCCCAGAAGCCAGGGGTTCCCTGCCCCAGCATTTT.

The gene calls are TRBV20-1 and TRBJ1-3, with D tentatively TRBD1 (5 bases). From germline, CDR1 is DFQATT and CDR2 SNEGSKA (reference sequence). The CDR3 extends over 16 amino acids. Trimming pared 0 bases from V and 0 bases from J, leaving 12 bases between. CDR3 DNA: TGCAGTGCTAGAGAGGGCCAGGGCAGCTCTGGAAACACCATATATTTT. Encoded protein: CSAREGQGSSGNTIYF.

This clonotype was observed at least ten times. Written as DNA, the CDR3 is TGTGCCAGCAGGCTTGACAGAACCGGGGAGCTGTTTTTT. It is translated as CASRLDRTGELFF. The chain has TRBV2 and TRBJ2-2, with TRBD1 as a possible D gene (5 bases). Trimming removed 6 bases at V and 5 bases at J, with 10 bases between. The length of the CDR3 is 13 residues. From germline, CDR1 is SNHLY and CDR2 FYNNEI.

The chain carries TRBV5-1 and TRBJ2-2; D gene uncertain. Trimming cost V 2 bases and J 2 bases, with 7 bases left between them. CDR1 and CDR2 from the germline V gene are SGHRS and YFSETQ. The CDR3 spans 14 residues. In DNA form, the CDR3 reads TGCGCCAGCAGCTTCTCGGACAACACCGGGGAGCTGTTTTTT. Translation gives CASSFSDNTGELFF.

This clonotype came up many times. The rearrangement links TRBV2 to TRBJ1-5; 8 nucleotides align to TRBD1. V lost 1 base and J lost 2; bases outside the gene matches: 4. The CDR3 consists of 16 residues. Germline CDR1 SNHLY, CDR2 FYNNEI. As DNA, the CDR3 is TGTGCCAGCAGTGAAGAGGGGACAGGCGGCAATCAGCCCCAGCATTTT. It is translated as CASSEEGTGGNQPQHF.

This clonotype showed up just a few times. This CDR3 reads CASSGTSGGHTGELFF. CDR3 nucleotides: TGTGCCAGCAGCGGGACTAGCGGGGGACATACCGGGGAGCTGTTTTTT. The rearrangement links TRBV9 to TRBJ2-2; 13 bases agree with TRBD2. V lost 3 bases to trimming and J lost 5 bases; unmatched junction nucleotides: 4. Germline CDR1 is SGDLS and CDR2 is YYNGEE. There are 16 residues in the CDR3.

In its sample, this clonotype was seen many times. The chain employs TRBV3-1 and TRBJ2-3, with D perhaps being TRBD1 or TRBD2 (5 bases each). This CDR3 has 13 residues. Germline values: CDR1 LGHDT, CDR2 YNNKEL (reference sequence). The V gene lost 2 bases and the J gene lost 7 bases, with 10 bases spanning the gap. DNA for the CDR3: TGTGCCAGCAGCCAAAGGGACGGTCATACGCAGTATTTT. Translating gives CASSQRDGHTQYF.

This clonotype was detected ten times or more. This chain connects TRBV5-1 to TRBJ2-3, with TRBD2 identical over 12 bases. There are 17 residues in the CDR3. V was pared by 4 bases and J by 4 bases, with 10 bases of the junction left unmatched. CDR1 and CDR2 from the germline V gene are SGHRS and YFSETQ. In DNA form, the CDR3 reads TGCGCCAGCAGCCTCACCACTAGCGGGAGGAGCCCAGATACGCAGTATTTT. This gives the protein CASSLTTSGRSPDTQYF.

Turning to this clonotype: One base away lies a much larger clone, so this may be a sequencing read error. V and J are TRBV11-1 and TRBJ2-1; 9 nucleotides agree with TRBD1. The CDR3 extends over 15 amino acids. J lost 3 bases, V lost 1 base, and 1 base had no gene match. Germline CDR1 and CDR2: SGHAT and FQDESV (reference sequence). This chain's CDR3 is CASSLGTGDYNEQFF. The CDR3 DNA reads TGTGCCAGCAGCTTAGGGACAGGGGACTACAATGAGCAGTTCTTC.

This clonotype has a handful of counts. The V and J genes are TRBV14 and TRBJ2-1, with TRBD1 matching 7 bases. The CDR3 length is 18 residues. Germline loops: CDR1 SGHDN, CDR2 FVKESK. Trimming at V came to 0 bases and at J to 4 bases, leaving 12 bases not matched to a gene. Here the CDR3 reads CASSQEVNFRQGYNEQFF. CDR3 sequence (DNA): TGTGCCAGCAGCCAAGAGGTAAACTTTCGACAGGGTTACAATGAGCAGTTCTTC.

This clonotype was counted many times. The chain couples TRBV6-1 to TRBJ2-7; 11 bases map to TRBD2. J lost 2 bases, V lost 10 bases, and 10 bases had no gene match. The germline V gene encodes CDR1 MNHNS and CDR2 SASEGT. The CDR3 has 15 residues. CDR3: CATLTSGNEAYEQYF. The CDR3 DNA follows: TGTGCCACTCTGACTAGCGGGAATGAAGCCTACGAGCAGTACTTC.

This clonotype was counted a few times. This sequence may be a read error, since a much larger clone differs from it by one base. The rearrangement uses TRBV12-3 or TRBV12-4 and TRBJ1-5; 7 nucleotides line up with TRBD1. The CDR3 is 13 residues long. With 6 bases clipped from V and 8 bases from J, the junction kept 7 bases outside the gene matches. The CDR3 protein is CASSRDSYKPQHF. The CDR3 region has the DNA TGTGCCAGCAGCAGGGACAGTTATAAGCCCCAGCATTTT.

This clonotype was detected ten times or more. The chain uses TRBV3-1 and TRBJ2-3; possibly TRBD1 for D (6 bases). The CDR3 has 11 amino acids. V lost 8 bases, J lost 5 bases, and 8 bases lay in between. Germline V gene sequence: CDR1 LGHDT, CDR2 YNNKEL (reference sequence). The CDR3 region is CASSQGDTQYF. Written as DNA, the CDR3 is TGTGCCAGCTCACAGGGAGATACGCAGTATTTT.